This T cell receptor (beta chain) originates from a study of beta chain features in type 1 diabetes. Overall study: Regarding age, gender and cell yields, patients proved similar to healthy donors.

TCRB transcripts that were expressed got sequenced, as all of the isolated RNA had been reverse transcribed. Generated by immunoSEQ multiplex PCR, the TCRdb table keeps only in-frame clones and is missing some. Among under 950,000 clones listed, around a sixth were seen once. CDR3 size: 15 residues. V lost 3 bases to trimming and J lost 5 bases, with 16 bases between them. Germline values: CDR1 KGHSH, CDR2 LQKENI. The receptor comes from a woman under 30 in good health. The sequenced sample consisted of naive CD4+ T cells from blood. V gene TRBV18 combines with J gene TRBJ2-5; D gene unclear. The CDR3 sequence: CASSPIGPDTETQYF. The CDR3 nucleotides read TGTGCCAGCTCACCGATCGGCCCCGATACGGAGACCCAGTACTTC.